Listed below are T cell receptor beta chains from one sample, sequenced in a study of metastatic and nonmetastatic thyroid tumors. Using MiXCR, TCRdb reanalyzed the PCR reads. The table includes about 53,000 clones, 20% to 25% detected once. Sequencing was done on a sample of blood. All receptors derive from a female donor with papillary thyroid cancer or a benign thyroid nodule (not recorded which). Some clones in this sample may be carry-over from other donors' samples. Both conserved end residues are part of each CDR3. D genes are given only for firm matches. Clone size appears in some rows only: once, few, many, or a class for an expanded clone.

j_call: TRBJ1-6
clone_size: many
v_call: TRBV2
d_call: NA
cdr3_aa: CASRDVNSPLHF
cdr3_nt: TGTGCCAGCAGGGACGTTAATTCACCCCTCCACTTT

j_call: TRBJ1-1
clone_size: NA
v_call: TRBV6-4
d_call: NA
cdr3_aa: CASSDNENTEAFF
cdr3_nt: TGTGCCAGCAGTGACAATGAGAACACTGAAGCTTTCTTT

j_call: TRBJ1-4
clone_size: many
v_call: TRBV10-1
d_call: NA
cdr3_aa: CASSETSKSRLFF
cdr3_nt: TGCGCCAGCAGTGAGACCTCTAAGAGCCGACTGTTTTTT

j_call: TRBJ1-1
clone_size: many
v_call: TRBV12-3/TRBV12-4
d_call: NA
cdr3_aa: CASSYGREAFF
cdr3_nt: TGTGCCAGCAGTTATGGCAGGGAAGCTTTCTTT

j_call: TRBJ2-7
clone_size: many
v_call: TRBV6-1
d_call: NA
cdr3_aa: CASRTRDGPYEQYF
cdr3_nt: TGTGCCAGCAGGACCCGGGACGGACCCTACGAGCAGTACTTC

j_call: TRBJ2-1
clone_size: NA
v_call: TRBV6-2/TRBV6-3
d_call: NA
cdr3_aa: CASENLRRDIRTRGNEQFF
cdr3_nt: TGTGCCAGCGAGAACCTCCGTAGGGACATTCGTACAAGGGGAAATGAGCAGTTCTTC

j_call: TRBJ2-7
clone_size: many
v_call: TRBV9
d_call: TRBD1
cdr3_aa: CASSEGDSSYEQYF
cdr3_nt: TGTGCCAGCAGCGAGGGGGACAGCTCCTACGAGCAGTACTTC

j_call: TRBJ2-2
clone_size: many
v_call: TRBV11-2
d_call: NA
cdr3_aa: CASSQIGGPGELFF
cdr3_nt: TGTGCCAGCAGCCAGATCGGTGGCCCCGGGGAGCTGTTTTTT

j_call: TRBJ1-5
clone_size: many
v_call: TRBV27
d_call: NA
cdr3_aa: CASSRYSGGGNQPQHF
cdr3_nt: TGTGCCAGCAGTAGATACTCCGGCGGCGGCAATCAGCCCCAGCATTTT

j_call: TRBJ1-2
clone_size: NA
v_call: TRBV20-1
d_call: TRBD1
cdr3_aa: CSAREGTGCDHTF
cdr3_nt: TGCAGTGCTAGAGAGGGGACAGGGTGTGACCACACCTTC

j_call: TRBJ2-6
clone_size: NA
v_call: TRBV5-1
d_call: NA
cdr3_aa: CASSLDPAANDLTF
cdr3_nt: TGCGCCAGCAGCTTGGATCCCGCGGCCAACGACCTGACTTTC

j_call: TRBJ1-2
clone_size: many
v_call: TRBV5-8
d_call: TRBD1
cdr3_aa: CASSGPQGAPYGYTF
cdr3_nt: TGTGCCAGCAGTGGCCCACAGGGGGCACCTTATGGCTACACCTTC

j_call: TRBJ2-7
clone_size: NA
v_call: TRBV10-3
d_call: NA
cdr3_aa: CAISEALPRISSYEQYF
cdr3_nt: TGTGCCATCAGTGAAGCCCTTCCTCGCATCAGCTCCTACGAGCAGTACTTC

j_call: TRBJ2-1
clone_size: many
v_call: TRBV28
d_call: TRBD2
cdr3_aa: CASSRAGGPHNEQFF
cdr3_nt: TGTGCCAGCAGCAGAGCGGGAGGGCCTCACAATGAGCAGTTCTTC

j_call: TRBJ2-2
clone_size: many
v_call: TRBV6-5
d_call: NA
cdr3_aa: CASIYPLTSGTKNTGELFF
cdr3_nt: TGTGCCAGCATTTACCCCCTTACTTCGGGCACAAAAAACACCGGGGAGCTGTTTTTT

j_call: TRBJ2-1
clone_size: NA
v_call: TRBV7-3
d_call: NA
cdr3_aa: CASISAVDWAGGGNEQFF
cdr3_nt: TGTGCCAGCATCTCAGCCGTGGACTGGGCTGGAGGTGGGAATGAGCAGTTCTTC

j_call: TRBJ1-1
clone_size: many
v_call: TRBV7-8
d_call: NA
cdr3_aa: CASSFRVGRSEAFF
cdr3_nt: TGTGCCAGCAGCTTCAGGGTCGGAAGGTCTGAAGCTTTCTTT

j_call: TRBJ2-7
clone_size: NA
v_call: TRBV15
d_call: NA
cdr3_aa: CATSVYDRSSYEQYF
cdr3_nt: TGTGCCACCAGCGTTTACGATAGGAGCTCCTACGAGCAGTACTTC

j_call: TRBJ2-1
clone_size: few
v_call: TRBV10-2
d_call: NA
cdr3_aa: CARSEPRGSYNEKFF
cdr3_nt: TGCGCCAGAAGTGAACCGCGAGGCTCCTACAATGAGAAGTTCTTC

j_call: TRBJ1-1
clone_size: many
v_call: TRBV29-1
d_call: NA
cdr3_aa: CSAQRGSMNTEAFF
cdr3_nt: TGCAGCGCCCAACGTGGGAGTATGAACACTGAAGCTTTCTTT

j_call: TRBJ2-3
clone_size: many
v_call: TRBV3-1
d_call: TRBD2
cdr3_aa: CASSQGPLAGISTDTQYF
cdr3_nt: TGTGCCAGCAGCCAGGGCCCTTTAGCGGGCATTAGCACAGATACGCAGTATTTT

j_call: TRBJ1-5
clone_size: medium-sized
v_call: TRBV4-1
d_call: NA
cdr3_aa: CASSLSGAANQPQHF
cdr3_nt: TGCGCCAGCAGCCTTTCAGGGGCAGCAAATCAGCCCCAGCATTTT

j_call: TRBJ2-7
clone_size: NA
v_call: TRBV11-2
d_call: NA
cdr3_aa: CASSLDGPLYYEQYF
cdr3_nt: TGTGCTAGCAGCTTAGACGGCCCCCTATACTACGAGCAGTACTTC

j_call: TRBJ2-2
clone_size: many
v_call: TRBV2
d_call: TRBD2
cdr3_aa: CASSETSGNTGELFF
cdr3_nt: TGTGCCAGCAGTGAAACTAGCGGAAACACCGGGGAGCTGTTTTTT

j_call: TRBJ1-1
clone_size: many
v_call: TRBV30
d_call: TRBD1
cdr3_aa: CAWSYPTGQVGTEAFF
cdr3_nt: TGTGCCTGGAGCTACCCGACCGGACAGGTAGGGACTGAAGCTTTCTTT

j_call: TRBJ2-1
clone_size: many
v_call: TRBV7-2
d_call: TRBD2
cdr3_aa: CASSPTSGSRNEQFF
cdr3_nt: TGTGCCAGCAGCCCGACTAGCGGGAGTAGGAATGAGCAGTTCTTC